The clone carrying this TCR beta chain was detected ten times or more. This CDR3 has 13 amino acids. Germline V gene sequence: CDR1 SGHVS, CDR2 FNYEAQ. The ends lost 4 bases at V and 6 bases at J; junction bases unmatched: 5. Molecular-barcoded quantitative 5'-RACE produced these TCR beta libraries. MiXCR was run by TCRdb on the 5' RACE reads, yielding one entry per CDR3 protein. The sample lists some 71,000 distinct CDR3 sequences, about 5.2% seen once, with about 2% in the top ten. The data were taken from a study of CD8 T cells in ankylosing spondylitis. The sequenced material came from blood, either unsorted or a sorted T cell fraction (not recorded which). The clonotype was recovered from a male donor with ankylosing spondylitis or in good health (not recorded which). The chain uses TRBV7-6 and TRBJ2-7; 8 bases are a match to TRBD1. The CDR3 DNA reads as TGTGCCAGCAGCTCGCCTACAGGGGGCGAGCAGTACTTC. Translation gives CASSSPTGGEQYF.